Shown below are 32 T cell receptor beta chains from a single sample sequenced in a study of tumor-infiltrating lymphocytes in primary liver carcinoma. It was from roughly 20-30 mg of unsorted bulk tissue that RNA and DNA were co-extracted. The template, around 540 ng total RNA, yielded TCR beta cDNA made with a constant-region primer. Libraries of TCR beta came from three nested multiplex PCR rounds with slightly modified ARM-PCR. Rounds one and two of PCR, each of about 10 cycles, were primed with TRBV1-TRBV30 forward primers and a C-beta reverse primer. In TCRdb, the multiplex PCR reads were re-called with MiXCR into one record per CDR3 protein. The sample records approximately 73,000 distinct CDR3 sequences, over 55% being singletons. The sequencing sample was made of liver tumor tissue from sampling region 4. The subset here: tumor region T4, right-lateral pole. These receptor sequences come from a woman aged 55-75 years with primary liver carcinoma and hepatitis B virus infection.

As for this clonotype: Here the CDR3 omits its conserved ending phenylalanine or tryptophan, so a read error is the likely source. This chain connects TRBV6-5 to TRBJ2-6; 9 bases align to TRBD1. The CDR3 runs to 17 residues. Per the germline V gene, CDR1 is MNHEY and CDR2 is SVGAGI. The CDR3 coding sequence is TGTGCCAGGAGTTTAACCGGGACAGGGATGGGGACCAACGTCCTGACTCTC. It codes for CARSLTGTGMGTNVLTL.

This clonotype was seen once. The chain carries TRBV6-6 and TRBJ1-5; a possible D gene is TRBD1 (6 bases). Germline values: CDR1 MNHNY, CDR2 SVGAGI (reference sequence). The CDR3 loop spans 15 amino acids. Deletions cut 11 bases from V and 2 bases from J, with 19 bases between. The chain's CDR3 is CAGLDRPLGNQPQHF. The CDR3 DNA reads as TGTGCCGGCCTCGACAGGCCCTTAGGCAATCAGCCCCAGCATTTT.

The J gene is TRBJ1-4, the V gene TRBV5-1; TRBD1 agrees at 7 bases. Germline V lookup: CDR1 SGHRS, CDR2 YFSETQ. CDR3 length: 14 residues. With V trimmed by 4 bases and J by 6 bases, 6 bases remained unmatched. Written as DNA, the CDR3 is TGCGCCAGCAGCCGCGCAGGGGGGGATGAAAAACTGTTTTTT. Protein: CASSRAGGDEKLFF.

Comments on this clonotype: At one boundary the junction diverges from the germline segment, which might be a read error. The V and J genes are TRBV6-1 and TRBJ1-1; D remains ambiguous. Germline V gives CDR1 MNHNS, CDR2 SASEGT. The CDR3 is made up of 12 amino acids. Here the CDR3 DNA reads TGTGCCACACATAAGGTGAACACTGAAGTTTTCTTT. Encoded protein: CATHKVNTEVFF.

Notes on this clonotype: One end of the junction does not line up with germline, which may come from a read error. This chain links TRBV28 with TRBJ2-6, with D maybe TRBD1 (5 bases). CDR1 and CDR2 from the germline V gene are MDHEN and SYDVKM. CDR3 length: 13 amino acids. The CDR3 DNA reads as TGTGCCAGCATCCTATCTGGGGCCAACATCCTGACTTTC. This sequence encodes CASILSGANILTF.

This clonotype has a count of ten or more. The gene calls are TRBV6-4 and TRBJ2-7, with unresolved D. Germline V gene sequence: CDR1 MRHNA, CDR2 SNTAGT. The CDR3 has 14 residues. Trimming shortened V by 0 bases and J by 3 bases, and 9 bases separated the two germline ends. CDR3 sequence (DNA): TGTGCCAGCAGTGACTCACCTCCCAGCTACGAGCAGTACTTC. This sequence encodes CASSDSPPSYEQYF.

Ten or more counts support this clonotype. The rearrangement joins TRBV12-3 or TRBV12-4 to TRBJ1-2; D is undetermined. V lost 2 bases, J lost 7 bases, and 8 bases lay in between. This CDR3 has 12 residues. As DNA, the CDR3 is TGTGCCAGCAGTTTATCGGGGTCTGGCTACACCTTC. Protein: CASSLSGSGYTF.

Comments on this clonotype: The missing conserved phenylalanine or tryptophan at the end of this CDR3 makes a read error likely. The chain carries TRBV14 and TRBJ2-6; D perhaps matches TRBD1 (6 bases). The germline gives CDR1 SGHDN, CDR2 FVKESK. This CDR3 region has 20 residues. The CDR3 region has the DNA TGTACCAGCAGCCAACGGGAAATCCGACAGGACCTATCTGGGGCCAACGTCCTGACTCTC. Its protein is CTSSQREIRQDLSGANVLTL.

The chain recombines TRBV6-6 with TRBJ2-7, with D possibly TRBD2 on 6 matching bases. The ends were cut back, 8 bases at V and 3 bases at J, with 14 bases in the middle. The CDR3 consists of 13 residues. Germline V CDR1 and CDR2: MNHNY, SVGAGI (reference sequence). The CDR3 DNA reads TGTGCCAGCTCCTCGACTAGTGGCTACGAGCAGTACTTC. Translation gives CASSSTSGYEQYF.

With respect to this clonotype: The CDR3 does not close with the conserved phenylalanine or tryptophan, likely indicating a read error. V is TRBV11-2 and J is TRBJ2-4; possible D gene TRBD2, 6 bases. This CDR3 has 14 residues. Looked up from germline, CDR1 is SGHAT and CDR2 is FQNNGV. The CDR3 DNA sequence: TGTGCCAGCAGCCTGGCGGGACCGAAAAACATCCAGTACTTA. Its protein is CASSLAGPKNIQYL.

V gene TRBV15 combines with J gene TRBJ2-7, with a weak D call TRBD1 (5 bases). Germline V gene data show CDR1 as LNHNV and CDR2 as YYDKDF (reference sequence). The CDR3 length is 17 residues. V lost 3 bases to trimming and J lost 1 base, with 19 bases between them. CDR3 amino acids: CATSSHLGDSFSYEQYF. The CDR3 bases are TGTGCCACCAGCAGCCATCTCGGAGACAGTTTTTCCTACGAGCAGTACTTC.

As for this clonotype: This clone may be a read error of a much larger clone one base away. V usage is TRBV28 and J usage is TRBJ1-1; 7 bases fit TRBD1. CDR1 and CDR2 from the germline V gene are MDHEN and SYDVKM. The CDR3 has 12 residues. With 5 bases clipped from V and 11 bases from J, the junction kept 8 bases outside the gene matches. CDR3 loop: CASSPGTDHAFF. CDR3 in DNA: TGTGCCAGCAGTCCCGGGACAGATCATGCTTTCTTT.

This clonotype appeared once. The genes are TRBV11-2 and TRBJ2-3; TRBD2 matches 9 bases. Trimming removed 8 bases from V and 5 bases from J; junction bases left unmatched: 23. This CDR3 has 19 residues. Germline V CDR1 and CDR2: SGHAT, FQNNGV. Here the CDR3 reads CASLDLSGLAGEGIDTQYF. Here the CDR3 DNA reads TGTGCCAGCTTAGATCTAAGTGGGTTAGCGGGAGAAGGGATAGATACGCAGTATTTT.

With respect to this clonotype: Mismatch with germline at one junction end may stem from a read error. The chain has TRBV11-3 and TRBJ2-1; 7 nucleotides agree with TRBD2. This CDR3 contains 17 residues. Germline values: CDR1 SGHNT, CDR2 YENEEA. The DNA for the CDR3 is TGTACCAGCAGCTTAGGTCGGGGGGAGTGGGATGTCGATGAGCACTTCTTC. Protein: CTSSLGRGEWDVDEHFF.

This clonotype was counted once. Because the CDR3 is missing its conserved closing phenylalanine or tryptophan, this is likely a read error. The DNA is omitted, as the CDR3 cannot be located on it reliably, and the CDR3 follows TCRdb's listing. The chain combines TRBV28 with TRBJ2-3; the table's TRBD1 call for D was not verified on the DNA. Per germline, CDR1 MDHEN and CDR2 SYDVKM. Counting both end residues, the CDR3 totals 16 amino acids. The CDR3: CASTSGGGTGGSGTYV.

This clonotype was picked up one time. The chain uses TRBV6-5 and TRBJ2-7, with 7 bases lining up with TRBD1. Germline V gene data show CDR1 as MNHEY and CDR2 as SVGAGI. This CDR3 is built from 15 residues. V lost 5 bases and J lost 6; bases outside the gene matches: 13. The CDR3 spells CASSQAGTAMSEQYF. The CDR3 region has the DNA TGTGCCAGCAGTCAGGCCGGGACAGCCATGAGCGAGCAGTACTTC.

This clonotype was counted ten times or more. The chain carries TRBV29-1 and TRBJ1-1; TRBD1 matches 9 bases. From germline, CDR1 is SQVTM and CDR2 ANQGSEA. This CDR3 has 13 residues. V lost 3 bases, J lost 1 base, and 0 bases stayed unmatched. DNA for the CDR3: TGCAGCGTTGAGACAGGGGGGAACACTGAAGCTTTCTTT. Residues: CSVETGGNTEAFF.

On this clonotype itself: Germline and junction disagree at one end, which may indicate a read error. The chain carries TRBV6-1 and TRBJ2-7; no clear D gene. The length of the CDR3 is 15 residues. Germline CDR1 reads MNHNS; CDR2 reads SASEGT. Here the CDR3 DNA reads TGTGCCAGCGGTGAGCTTGGCGGTAGCACCTACGAGCAGTACTTC. This translates into CASGELGGSTYEQYF.

The rearrangement links TRBV5-1 to TRBJ2-7; 9 bases map to TRBD1. J gave up 2 bases and V 4 bases, and 10 bases lay outside the gene matches. This CDR3 has 16 amino acids. Germline CDR1 and CDR2: SGHRS and YFSETQ. In nucleotides, the CDR3 is TGCGCCAGCAGCCCATGGACAGGGGCTGTAACCTACGAGCAGTACTTC. Its protein product is CASSPWTGAVTYEQYF.

The rearrangement joins TRBV29-1 to TRBJ2-3; 7 nucleotides match TRBD1. The CDR3 totals 11 residues. CDR1 is SQVTM, CDR2 ANQGSEA, per germline. The CDR3 nucleotides are TGCAGGGTGGCAGACAGGGAGAGAGAGTATTTT. This codes for CRVADREREYF.

About this clonotype: Mismatch with germline at one junction end may stem from a read error. This rearrangement joins TRBV11-2 to TRBJ1-6; unclear D gene. The CDR3 totals 13 residues. In germline, CDR1 is SGHAT, CDR2 FQNNGV. CDR3 coding DNA: TGTGTCAGCAGTCTTGTAATGAATTCACCCCTCCACTTT. Its translation is CVSSLVMNSPLHF.

As regards this clonotype: This likely comes from a read error, as the CDR3 has no conserved phenylalanine or tryptophan at its end. It is unclear where the CDR3 begins or ends on the DNA, so no DNA is shown, and the CDR3 is as TCRdb lists it. This chain's CDR3 is CASSEAGTSGRRLL. The chain links TRBV2 to TRBJ2-1; the D call of TRBD2 is as the table states it, not checked on the DNA. The germline V gene has CDR1 SNHLY and CDR2 FYNNEI. The CDR3 is 14 residues long, counting both termini.

V gene TRBV6-1 combines with J gene TRBJ2-3, with 8 bases that match TRBD2. V was clipped by 8 bases and J by 8 bases; unmatched bases: 15. This CDR3 spans 15 amino acids. Germline V gene lookup returns CDR1 MNHNS and CDR2 SASEGT. The CDR3 spells CASSRASGSFGTQYF. CDR3 coding DNA: TGTGCCAGCTCACGAGCCAGCGGGAGCTTCGGTACGCAGTATTTT.

As for this clonotype: The junction does not match germline at one end; this may be a read error. The chain uses TRBV30 and TRBJ1-1; D remains unclear. Germline V gene sequence: CDR1 GTSNPN, CDR2 SVGIG (reference sequence). The CDR3 runs 15 residues. CDR3: CAWSPPSTANSEAFF. In DNA form, the CDR3 reads TGTGCCTGGAGTCCCCCCTCTACAGCGAACTCTGAAGCTTTCTTT.

Notes on this clonotype: An end of the junction does not agree with germline; a read error may underlie this. V usage is TRBV30 and J usage is TRBJ2-6, with D perhaps being TRBD1 or TRBD2 (5 bases each). CDR3 length: 15 amino acids. Per the germline V gene, CDR1 is GTSNPN and CDR2 is SVGIG (reference sequence). The CDR3 DNA reads as TGTGCCCGGGCCCGGGAAGGGGCTGGGGCCAACGTCCTGGCTTTC. The encoded protein is CARAREGAGANVLAF. The full variable domain, with the rest looked up from reference TRBV30 and TRBJ2-6, is SQTIHQWPATLVQPVGSPLSLECTVEGTSNPNLYWYRQAAGRGLQLLFYSVGIGQISSEVPQNLSASRPQDRQFILSSKKLLLSDSGFYLCARAREGAGANVLAFGAGSRLTVL.

This chain uses TRBV4-1 with TRBJ1-4, with D hard to call. This CDR3 comprises 16 residues. V was pared by 8 bases and J by 8 bases, with 24 bases between. Per germline, CDR1 MGHRA and CDR2 YSYEKL. The CDR3 reads CASGPPVGSGGEKLFF. CDR3 DNA: TGCGCCAGCGGCCCACCCGTGGGCAGTGGAGGGGAAAAACTGTTTTTT.

About this clonotype: A single base separates this from a much larger clone, so it may be a read error. The chain combines TRBV5-1 with TRBJ2-5; the match to TRBD2 covers 14 bases. Germline CDR1 and CDR2: SGHRS and YFSETQ. This CDR3 contains 17 residues. Trimming at V came to 4 bases and at J to 1 base, leaving 6 bases not matched to a gene. The CDR3 nucleotides read TGCGCCAGCAGCACGCCGGGACTAGCGGGGGTCCAAGAGACCCAGTACTTC. Encoded protein: CASSTPGLAGVQETQYF.

This clonotype was counted a single time. A much bigger clone sits one base away, suggesting this may be a read error. The V call is TRBV30, the J call TRBJ2-4; 12 bases are a match to TRBD2. V gave up 0 bases and J gave up 0 bases; unmatched junction bases: 12. The V gene's germline CDR1 is GTSNPN and CDR2 SVGIG (reference sequence). The CDR3 length is 20 residues. The CDR3 is CAWSVPPGLAGILAKNIQYF. CDR3 DNA sequence: TGTGCCTGGAGTGTCCCGCCGGGACTAGCGGGCATACTAGCCAAAAACATTCAGTACTTC.

This clonotype was seen many times. V is TRBV11-2 and J is TRBJ1-5, with a weak D call TRBD1 (6 bases). The CDR3 consists of 16 residues. The V end lost 5 bases, the J end lost 4 bases, and 18 bases lay between the germline ends. Germline lookup yields CDR1 SGHAT and CDR2 FQNNGV. The CDR3 sequence is CASSLKGGLTNQPQHF. The CDR3 coding sequence is TGTGCCAGCAGCCTAAAAGGGGGACTGACGAATCAGCCCCAGCATTTT. The full variable domain, rest sourced from reference TRBV11-2 and TRBJ1-5, is EAGVAQSPRYKIIEKRQSVAFWCNPISGHATLYWYQQILGQGPKLLIQFQNNGVVDDSQLPKDRFSAERLKGVDSTLKIQPAKLEDSAVYLCASSLKGGLTNQPQHFGDGTRLSIL.

To note about this clonotype: One end of the junction fails to match germline, which may point to a read error. In DNA form, the CDR3 reads TGTGCCAGCAGCAGCGGAGAGGGCGGAAAACCGTTTTTT. Translated, it gives CASSSGEGGKPFF. This chain uses TRBV6-5 with TRBJ1-4; D is unclear. The CDR3 runs to 13 residues. Germline V gene data show CDR1 as MNHEY and CDR2 as SVGAGI.

Regarding this clonotype: A much larger clone lies a single base off, so this may be a read error. This rearrangement joins TRBV7-8 to TRBJ2-5; D call uncertain. The CDR3 is 14 amino acids. Germline CDR1 SGHVS, CDR2 FQNEAQ. Trimming shortened V by 1 base and J by 6 bases, and 12 bases separated the two germline ends. In DNA form, the CDR3 reads TGTGCCAGCAGCTTAGTAGGGCAGCCAAAGACCCAGTACTTC. Residues: CASSLVGQPKTQYF.

This clonotype has a count of ten or more. The chain employs TRBV21-1 and TRBJ2-7; TRBD1 reflects the table's D call only, with no check against the DNA. TRBV21-1 is a pseudogene segment. This CDR3 region has 15 residues. The DNA for the CDR3 is TGTGCCAGCAGCGAGTGGGGGAGCAGGTTCCACGAGCAGTACTTC. Protein product: CASSEWGSRFHEQYF.